One sample yielded the 9 T cell receptor beta chains listed below, sequenced in a study of blood T cell repertoires in COVID-19. The method was immunoSEQ multiplex PCR; TCRdb's version includes in-frame clones alone and lacks a portion of them. The top ten clones hold roughly 2.5% of a sample with 200,000 to 250,000 clones, less than 90% of them seen once. Sequenced: PBMCs or T cells enriched from blood (not recorded which). These receptors came from a young woman who had recovered from COVID-19.

The rearrangement uses TRBV19 and TRBJ1-3; D may be TRBD1 (5 bases). The germline V gene encodes CDR1 LNHDA and CDR2 SQIVND (reference sequence). The CDR3 has 16 residues. Deletions cut 3 bases from V and 5 bases from J, with 17 bases between. Here the CDR3 reads CASSIGGGDRRNTIYF. CDR3 sequence (DNA): TGTGCCAGTAGTATCGGCGGCGGGGACCGCAGAAACACCATATATTTT.

The chain links TRBV7-2 to TRBJ1-1, with TRBD1 matching 9 bases. The V gene end was trimmed by 4 bases and the J gene end by 1 base; junction bases not matched to a gene: 10. This CDR3 region has 17 residues. Looked up from germline, CDR1 is SGHTA and CDR2 is FQGNSA. The CDR3 DNA follows: TGTGCCAGCAGCTCCCTGGTGGGACAGGGACGGAACACTGAAGCTTTCTTT. The encoded protein is CASSSLVGQGRNTEAFF.

The chain carries TRBV5-1 and TRBJ1-4, with 7 bases aligning to TRBD1. Germline V gene sequence: CDR1 SGHRS, CDR2 YFSETQ. With 4 bases clipped from V and 4 bases from J, the junction kept 10 bases outside the gene matches. This CDR3 comprises 16 residues. CDR3 in DNA: TGCGCCAGCAGCAGGGGACAGCCGAAACTTAATGAAAAACTGTTTTTT. Its translation: CASSRGQPKLNEKLFF. The full variable domain, its missing parts supplied by reference TRBV5-1 and TRBJ1-4, is KAGVTQTPRYLIKTRGQQVTLSCSPISGHRSVSWYQQTPGQGLQFLFEYFSETQRNKGNFPGRFSGRQFSNSRSEMNVSTLELGDSALYLCASSRGQPKLNEKLFFGSGTQLSVL.

This sequence joins TRBV18 and TRBJ1-4; D ambiguous. CDR1 is KGHSH and CDR2 is LQKENI in the germline V gene. CDR3 size: 12 residues. V lost 8 bases and J 8 bases, leaving 12 bases between the germline ends. CDR3 sequence reads: CASRGLAEKLFF. In DNA, the CDR3 is TGTGCCAGCAGAGGACTGGCAGAAAAACTGTTTTTT.

This clone was found many times. The rearrangement joins TRBV4-2 to TRBJ1-2, with D possibly being TRBD1 (5 bases). The CDR3 runs to 12 residues. Germline CDR1 reads LGHNA; CDR2 reads YNFKEQ. Trimming took 0 bases from V and 6 from J, leaving 5 bases between them. The CDR3 region has the DNA TGTGCCAGCAGCCAAGAAGGGGATGGCTACACCTTC. Translating it yields CASSQEGDGYTF.

The gene calls are TRBV2 and TRBJ2-3; D remains unclear. The ends were cut back, 1 base at V and 6 bases at J, with 14 bases in the middle. In germline, CDR1 is SNHLY, CDR2 FYNNEI. This CDR3 region has 15 residues. In nucleotides, the CDR3 is TGTGCCAGCAGTGAAGTCTACACGACCAGGGATACGCAGTATTTT. This encodes CASSEVYTTRDTQYF.

Of note for this clone: In the same sample, other DNA sequences code for this CDR3. The rearrangement uses TRBV7-8 and TRBJ2-7; 10 bases are shared with TRBD2. The CDR3 has 14 residues. The germline CDR1 and CDR2 sequences are SGHVS and FQNEAQ. V lost 4 bases and J lost 4; bases outside the gene matches: 4. The CDR3 protein is CASSSLAGGYEQYF. The CDR3 coding sequence is TGTGCCAGCAGCTCCTTAGCGGGGGGTTACGAGCAGTACTTC.

This rearrangement joins TRBV4-3 to TRBJ1-2; D unresolved. V was cut by 4 bases and J by 0 bases, with 9 bases left in between. CDR1 is LGHNA, CDR2 YSLEER, per germline. This CDR3 comprises 14 residues. In DNA, the CDR3 is TGCGCCAGCAGCCTCCGCGGATCTAACTATGGCTACACCTTC. Residues: CASSLRGSNYGYTF.

This clone was observed a few times. The V and J genes are TRBV19 and TRBJ1-5, with 7 bases that match TRBD1. The V and J ends lost 6 bases and 3 bases, in that order; junction bases with no gene match: 5. CDR3 length: 14 amino acids. The V gene's germline CDR1 is LNHDA and CDR2 SQIVND (reference sequence). The CDR3 sequence: CASSRDSNNQPQHF. DNA of the CDR3: TGTGCCAGTAGCCGGGACAGCAACAATCAGCCCCAGCATTTT. Complete variable domain (other parts from reference TRBV19 and TRBJ1-5): DGGITQSPKYLFRKEGQNVTLSCEQNLNHDAMYWYRQDPGQGLRLIYYSQIVNDFQKGDIAEGYSVSREKKESFPLTVTSAQKNPTAFYLCASSRDSNNQPQHFGDGTRLSIL.